This T cell receptor (beta chain) was recovered during a study of T cell responses to AZD1222 COVID-19 vaccine. Profiling relied on immunoSEQ multiplex PCR, and the TCRdb table lists in-frame clones only, not all of them. The sample has 150,000 or so clones; around 89% are singletons. In its sample, this clone was seen a few times. The input for sequencing was peripheral blood, taken on day 0 of MenACWY control vaccination. This clonotype was obtained from an adult in good health.

DNA of the CDR3: TGTGCCAGCAGCACCCGGACTAGCGGGGGTCTCAATGAGCAGTTCTTC. Protein: CASSTRTSGGLNEQFF. This chain uses TRBV3-1 (or the pseudogene TRBV3-2) with TRBJ2-1, with 13 bases identical to TRBD2. The ends lost 5 bases at V and 6 bases at J; junction bases unmatched: 7. Germline V lookup: CDR1 LGHDT, CDR2 YNNKEL (reference sequence). CDR3 length: 16 amino acids.